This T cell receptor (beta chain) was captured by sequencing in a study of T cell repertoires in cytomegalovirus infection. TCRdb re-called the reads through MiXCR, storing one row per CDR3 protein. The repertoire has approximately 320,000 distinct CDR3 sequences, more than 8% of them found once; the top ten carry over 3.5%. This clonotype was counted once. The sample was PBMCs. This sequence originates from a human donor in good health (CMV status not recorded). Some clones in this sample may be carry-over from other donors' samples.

The chain's CDR3 is CASSLVGGGGNTIYF. The CDR3, as DNA: TGTGCCAGCAGCTTAGTTGGGGGTGGGGGAAACACCATATATTTT. The chain has TRBV7-2 and TRBJ1-3; tentatively, D is TRBD1 (5 bases). Germline CDR1 is SGHTA and CDR2 is FQGNSA. The CDR3 covers 15 residues. V lost 1 base and J 4 bases, leaving 11 bases between the germline ends. Complete variable domain (other parts from reference TRBV7-2 and TRBJ1-3): GAGVSQSPSNKVTEKGKDVELRCDPISGHTALYWYRQSLGQGLEFLIYFQGNSAPDKSGLPSDRFSAERTGGSVSTLTIQRTQQEDSAVYLCASSLVGGGGNTIYFGEGSWLTVV.